The rows below give T cell receptor beta chains drawn from one sample of a study of tumor-infiltrating lymphocytes in primary liver carcinoma. Each CDR3 protein gets one entry after TCRdb re-called the multiplex PCR reads with MiXCR. The sample holds 100,000 to 120,000 distinct CDR3 sequences, roughly 80% seen once. Sequencing used liver tumor tissue from sampling region 3. The receptor source for this set is a man between 40 and 49 years old with primary liver carcinoma and hepatitis B virus infection. CDR3s include the opening cysteine and the closing phenylalanine or tryptophan. D genes are given only for firm matches. Size is omitted from some rows. Given values are once, few, many or a class for expanded clones.

clone_size | d_call | j_call | v_call | cdr3_aa | cdr3_nt
- | TRBD2 | TRBJ2-1 | TRBV7-9 | CASAPVGLAGYKEQFF | TGTGCAAGCGCTCCCGTGGGCCTAGCGGGTTACAAAGAGCAGTTCTTC
once | TRBD1 | TRBJ1-5 | TRBV10-3 | CTTHDPRQGLRSGNQPQHF | TGTACCACCCACGACCCGAGACAGGGGCTGAGGTCCGGCAATCAGCCCCAGCATTTT
once | - | TRBJ2-1 | TRBV11-2 | CASSTHVLGRNSFYNEQFF | TGTGCCAGCAGCACCCACGTTTTAGGGCGAAATTCATTCTACAATGAGCAGTTCTTC
- | - | TRBJ2-5 | TRBV29-1 | CSVCWVGLRETQYF | TGCAGCGTCTGCTGGGTAGGGCTACGGGAGACCCAATACTTC
- | TRBD1 | TRBJ2-1 | TRBV6-6 | CASTYSVGQGIYNEQFF | TGTGCCAGTACTTACTCGGTGGGACAGGGCATATACAATGAGCAGTTCTTC
- | - | TRBJ2-1 | TRBV11-2 | CASRPVMSSYNEEFF | TGTGCCAGCAGACCCGTCATGAGCTCCTACAATGAGGAGTTCTTC
- | - | TRBJ2-1 | TRBV5-1 | CASSSYSGEQFF | TGCGCCAGTAGCTCGTATAGCGGTGAGCAGTTCTTC
- | - | TRBJ1-2 | TRBV6-2/TRBV6-3 | CASSQTLEGTFGHTF | TGTGCCAGCAGCCAGACCCTCGAAGGGACCTTTGGCCACACCTTC
- | - | TRBJ2-3 | TRBV6-2/TRBV6-3 | CTRRPSADKQYF | TGTACCAGGAGACCCTCTGCGGATAAGCAGTATTTT
- | TRBD1 | TRBJ2-7 | TRBV6-5 | CASGPWTGRYEQYF | TGTGCCAGCGGTCCTTGGACAGGACGCTACGAGCAGTACTTC
- | - | TRBJ2-7 | TRBV6-2/TRBV6-3 | CASGGQCEQYF | TGTGCCAGCGGCGGACAGTGCGAGCAGTATTTC
- | - | TRBJ1-5 | TRBV30 | CAWRAEPSNKPQHF | TGCGCCTGGAGGGCCGAGCCGAGCAATAAGCCCCAGCATTTT
- | - | TRBJ2-2 | TRBV6-1 | CASNAVPTSSPGELFF | TGTGCCAGCAATGCAGTCCCCACTAGCTCACCCGGGGAACTGTTTTTT
- | TRBD1 | TRBJ2-7 | TRBV29-1 | CSVEETGSGQYF | TGCAGCGTTGAAGAGACAGGGAGTGGGCAGTACTTC
- | - | TRBJ2-7 | TRBV11-1 | CASSSFRDSSYEQYF | TGTGCCAGCAGCTCATTTCGGGACTCATCCTACGAGCAGTACTTC
- | - | TRBJ1-2 | TRBV29-1 | CSFKFGQLICGYTF | TGCAGCTTCAAGTTTGGACAGTTGATCTGTGGCTACACCTTC
- | - | TRBJ2-7 | TRBV12-3/TRBV12-4 | CASSPNPNKQYF | TGTGCCAGCAGTCCGAACCCGAACAAGCAGTACTTC
- | - | TRBJ1-6 | TRBV11-1 | CAGSRTLVSPLRF | TGTGCCGGCAGCCGGACATTGGTTTCACCCCTCCGCTTT
- | - | TRBJ2-1 | TRBV6-1 | CASSERIGDEQFF | TGTGCCAGCAGTGAAAGGATAGGGGATGAGCAGTTCTTC
- | TRBD2 | TRBJ2-1 | TRBV12-3/TRBV12-4 | CASCRREGRSYNEQFF | TGTGCCAGCTGTCGGAGGGAGGGGCGCTCCTATAATGAGCAGTTCTTC